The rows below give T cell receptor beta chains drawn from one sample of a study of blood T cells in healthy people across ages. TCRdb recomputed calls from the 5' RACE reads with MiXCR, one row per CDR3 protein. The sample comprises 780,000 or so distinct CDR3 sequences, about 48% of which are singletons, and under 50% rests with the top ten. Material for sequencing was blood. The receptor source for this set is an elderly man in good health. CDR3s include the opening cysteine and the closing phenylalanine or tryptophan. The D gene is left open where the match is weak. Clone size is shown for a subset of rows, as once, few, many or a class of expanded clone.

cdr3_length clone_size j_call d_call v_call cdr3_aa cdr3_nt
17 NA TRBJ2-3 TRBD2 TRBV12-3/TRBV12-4 CASSSSPGLAGLNTQYF TGTGCCAGCAGTTCTAGCCCGGGACTAGCGGGATTAAATACGCAGTATTTT
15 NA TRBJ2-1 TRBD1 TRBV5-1 CASSFGTGSNNEQFF TGCGCCAGCAGCTTCGGGACAGGGAGTAACAATGAGCAGTTCTTC
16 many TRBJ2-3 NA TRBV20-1 CSARPDGGPGGRYAYF TGCAGTGCTCGACCGGACGGGGGCCCCGGGGGCAGATACGCGTATTTT
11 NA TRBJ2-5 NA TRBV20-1 CSARTRETQYF TGCAGTGCCCGCACCAGGGAGACCCAGTACTTC
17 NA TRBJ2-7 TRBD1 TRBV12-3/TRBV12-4 CASSPPTGGVSSDEQYF TGTGCCAGCAGTCCGCCGACAGGGGGCGTGAGCTCCGACGAGCAGTACTTC
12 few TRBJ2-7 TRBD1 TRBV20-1 CSAKSGGYEQYF TGCAGTGCTAAGTCAGGGGGCTACGAGCAGTACTTC
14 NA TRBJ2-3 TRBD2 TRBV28 CASFPGLAGVTQYF TGTGCCAGTTTCCCGGGACTAGCGGGAGTAACGCAGTATTTT
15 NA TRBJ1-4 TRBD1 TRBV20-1 CSARDRQGFDEKLFF TGCAGTGCTAGAGACCGACAGGGGTTCGATGAAAAACTGTTTTTT
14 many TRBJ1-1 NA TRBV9 CASSVAGMNTEAFF TGTGCCAGCAGCGTAGCAGGGATGAACACTGAAGCTTTCTTT
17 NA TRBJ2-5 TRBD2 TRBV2 CASSVRTSGMGQETQYF TGTGCCAGCAGTGTCAGAACTAGCGGGATGGGTCAAGAGACCCAGTACTTC
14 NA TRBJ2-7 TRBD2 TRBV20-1 CSATGGRAAYEQYF TGCAGTGCTACTGGAGGGAGGGCGGCTTACGAGCAGTACTTC
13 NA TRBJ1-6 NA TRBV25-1 CASSPGNNPPLHF TGTGCCAGCAGCCCCGGGAACAATCCACCCCTCCACTTT
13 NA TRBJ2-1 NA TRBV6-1 CASRGAGHNEQFF TGTGCCAGCAGGGGAGCAGGGCACAATGAGCAGTTCTTC
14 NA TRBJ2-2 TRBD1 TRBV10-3 CATSRQGDTGELFF TGTGCCACCAGCCGACAGGGAGACACCGGGGAGCTGTTTTTT
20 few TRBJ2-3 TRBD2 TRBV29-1 CSVFTGSGTSGRMGHRYAYF TGCAGCGTTTTTACAGGGAGTGGGACTAGCGGGAGGATGGGACACAGATACGCGTATTTT
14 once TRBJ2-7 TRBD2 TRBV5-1 CASSFSGSLYEQYF TGCGCCAGCAGCTTCAGCGGGAGTCTATACGAGCAGTACTTC
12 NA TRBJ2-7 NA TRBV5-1 CASSFGEYEQYF TGCGCCAGCAGCTTTGGGGAATACGAGCAGTACTTC
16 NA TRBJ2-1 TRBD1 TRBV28 CASSAGQGARYDEQFF TGTGCCAGCAGTGCCGGACAGGGGGCTCGGTACGATGAGCAGTTCTTC
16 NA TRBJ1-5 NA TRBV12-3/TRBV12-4 CASSLGPREYGQPQHF TGTGCCAGCAGCTTAGGGCCCAGGGAGTATGGGCAGCCCCAGCATTTT
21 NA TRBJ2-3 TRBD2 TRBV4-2 CASSQSGPGLAGEWRTDTQYF TGTGCCAGCAGCCAATCTGGACCGGGACTAGCAGGAGAATGGCGCACAGATACGCAGTATTTT
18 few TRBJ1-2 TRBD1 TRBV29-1 CSVDLGDRGIPYPYGYTF TGCAGCGTCGATCTTGGGGACAGGGGAATCCCTTATCCGTATGGCTACACCTTC
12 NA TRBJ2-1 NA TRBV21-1 CASSKAYNEQFF TGTGCCAGCAGCAAGGCATACAATGAGCAGTTCTTC
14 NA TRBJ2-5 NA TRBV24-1 CATSDPGQKETQYF TGTGCCACCAGTGACCCTGGACAAAAAGAGACCCAGTACTTC
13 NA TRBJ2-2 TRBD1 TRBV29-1 CSVVSGGAGELFF TGCAGCGTTGTCTCAGGGGGCGCCGGGGAGCTGTTTTTT
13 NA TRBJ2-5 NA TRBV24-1 CATSDPIYNEQYF TGTGCCACCAGTGATCCAATTTACAATGAGCAGTACTTC
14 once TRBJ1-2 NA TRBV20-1 CSARDASGRGGYTF TGCAGTGCTAGAGATGCCTCAGGGAGAGGGGGCTACACCTTC
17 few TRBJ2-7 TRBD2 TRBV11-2 CASSPRRRLAGGPEQYF TGTGCCAGCAGCCCGCGTAGAAGACTAGCGGGAGGGCCGGAGCAGTACTTC
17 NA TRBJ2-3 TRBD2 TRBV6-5 CASSSRTSGRMSRYAYF TGTGCCAGCAGTTCCAGGACTAGCGGGAGGATGAGCAGATACGCGTATTTT
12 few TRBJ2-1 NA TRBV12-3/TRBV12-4 CASSLIGETQFF TGTGCCAGCAGTTTAATAGGGGAGACCCAGTTCTTC
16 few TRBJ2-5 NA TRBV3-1 CASSPPDSRNKETQYF TGTGCCAGCAGCCCTCCGGACAGTCGAAATAAAGAGACCCAGTACTTC
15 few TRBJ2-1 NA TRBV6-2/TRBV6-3 CASKGGGGTYNEQFF TGTGCCAGCAAGGGCGGAGGGGGTACCTACAATGAGCAGTTCTTC
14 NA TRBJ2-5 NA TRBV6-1 CASLGTGSGETQYF TGTGCCAGCCTGGGCACAGGGTCGGGAGAGACCCAGTACTTC
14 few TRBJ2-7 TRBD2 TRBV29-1 CSVETGTSGYEQYF TGCAGCGTGGAAACCGGGACTAGCGGCTACGAGCAGTACTTC
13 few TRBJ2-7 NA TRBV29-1 CSVGGLGHYEQYF TGCAGCGTTGGGGGTCTCGGTCACTACGAGCAGTACTTC
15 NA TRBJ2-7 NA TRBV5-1 CASSLEDRYFYEQYF TGCGCCAGCAGCTTGGAAGACCGATACTTCTACGAGCAGTACTTC
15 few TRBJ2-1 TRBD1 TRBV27 CASSRGTGGWDEQFF TGTGCCAGTAGTAGGGGGACAGGGGGCTGGGATGAGCAGTTCTTC
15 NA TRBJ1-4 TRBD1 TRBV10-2 CASSVGDRGAEKLFF TGCGCCAGCAGTGTTGGGGACAGGGGTGCTGAAAAACTGTTTTTT
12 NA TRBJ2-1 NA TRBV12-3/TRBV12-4 CASTPARNEQFF TGTGCCAGCACCCCCGCCAGGAATGAGCAGTTCTTC
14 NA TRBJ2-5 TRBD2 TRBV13 CASSAGLVINEQYF TGTGCCAGCAGTGCAGGACTAGTGATCAATGAGCAGTACTTC
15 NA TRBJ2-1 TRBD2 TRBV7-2 CASSSGLAGESEQFF TGTGCCAGCAGCTCCGGACTAGCGGGAGAGAGTGAGCAGTTCTTC
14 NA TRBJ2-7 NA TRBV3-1 CASSQGSGRYEQYF TGTGCCAGCAGCCAAGGGAGCGGGCGTTACGAGCAGTACTTC
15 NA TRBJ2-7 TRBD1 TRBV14 CASSPLGQLSYEQYF TGTGCCAGCAGCCCCCTGGGACAGCTATCCTACGAGCAGTACTTC
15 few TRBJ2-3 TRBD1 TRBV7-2 CASSYDRVSTDTQYF TGTGCCAGCAGCTACGACAGGGTTAGCACAGATACGCAGTATTTT
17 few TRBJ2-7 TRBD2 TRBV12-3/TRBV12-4 CASTRTSGTRIRAEQYF TGTGCCAGCACTAGGACTAGCGGGACGCGAATAAGGGCCGAGCAGTACTTC
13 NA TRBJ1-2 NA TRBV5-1 CASSVRIDGGYTF TGCGCCAGCAGCGTGAGGATAGATGGCGGCTACACCTTC
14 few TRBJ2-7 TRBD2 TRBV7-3 CASSLKAGVAEQYF TGTGCCAGCAGCTTAAAAGCGGGAGTCGCCGAGCAGTACTTC